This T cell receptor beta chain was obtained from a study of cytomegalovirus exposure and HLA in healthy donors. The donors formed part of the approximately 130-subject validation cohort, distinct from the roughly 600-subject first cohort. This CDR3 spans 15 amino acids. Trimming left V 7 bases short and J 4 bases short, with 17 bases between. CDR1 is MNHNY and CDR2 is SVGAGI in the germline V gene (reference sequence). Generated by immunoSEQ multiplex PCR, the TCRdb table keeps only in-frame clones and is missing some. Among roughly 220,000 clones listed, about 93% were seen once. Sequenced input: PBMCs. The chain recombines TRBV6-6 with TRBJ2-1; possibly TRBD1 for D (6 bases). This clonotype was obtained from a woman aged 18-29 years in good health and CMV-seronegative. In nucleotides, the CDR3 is TGTGCCAGCACCTCTCTGGGGGACAAATACAATGAGCAGTTCTTC. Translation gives CASTSLGDKYNEQFF.